The next 11 T cell receptor beta chains were all read from a single sample in a study of blood T cell repertoires in COVID-19. The table came from immunoSEQ multiplex PCR; TCRdb's copy has only in-frame clones and leaves some out. The data show tens of thousands of clones, around four fifths seen once. Sequenced input: peripheral blood. All receptors come from a man aged 70 or older with acute or convalescent COVID-19.

This clone was seen only once. The chain couples TRBV6-1 to TRBJ1-4; no clear D. This CDR3 region has 14 residues. The germline V gene encodes CDR1 MNHNS and CDR2 SASEGT. Between the trimmed V and J ends, which lost 1 base and 7 bases, there was a span of 10 bases. DNA of the CDR3: TGTGCCAGCAGTGAAGTAGGAGAGGGTGAAAAACTGTTTTTT. This codes for CASSEVGEGEKLFF.

The chain uses TRBV6-2 or TRBV6-3 and TRBJ2-1, with 8 bases fitting TRBD2. CDR1 and CDR2 (germline): MNHEY, SVGEGT. Trimming at V came to 2 bases and at J to 5 bases, leaving 20 bases not matched to a gene. The CDR3 has 20 residues. The CDR3 is CASSYLPAAGVRGENNEQFF. The DNA for the CDR3 is TGTGCCAGCAGTTACCTCCCGGCAGCGGGGGTCCGGGGAGAGAACAATGAGCAGTTCTTC.

A note on this clone: The junction does not match germline at one end; this may be a read error. The chain employs TRBV6-4 and TRBJ1-6; D unresolved. CDR1 is MRHNA, CDR2 SNTAGT, per germline. The CDR3 is 13 amino acids. CDR3: CASRDWSGGPLHF. CDR3 DNA sequence: TGTGCCAGCAGGGACTGGTCGGGAGGGCCCCTCCACTTT.

The chain joins TRBV2 to TRBJ2-3; 9 positions agree with TRBD2. Germline V gives CDR1 SNHLY, CDR2 FYNNEI. The CDR3 contains 15 residues. V gave up 4 bases and J gave up 2 bases; unmatched junction bases: 4. The DNA for the CDR3 is TGTGCCAGCAGTGCGCTAGCGGGGTCCACAGATACGCAGTATTTT. Translated: CASSALAGSTDTQYF.

This chain joins TRBV10-1 and TRBJ2-2; 7 bases line up with TRBD2. This CDR3 contains 16 residues. With V trimmed by 4 bases and J by 0 bases, 5 bases remained unmatched. Germline CDR1 and CDR2: WNHNN and SYGVQD (reference sequence). Written as DNA, the CDR3 is TGCGCCAGCAGTGGGGGGAGGGAGGCGAACACCGGGGAGCTGTTTTTT. As protein: CASSGGREANTGELFF.

This clone was recorded only once. V and J are TRBV21-1 and TRBJ1-5; the table calls TRBD1, which could not be checked here. TRBV21-1 is assigned pseudogene status. The CDR3 has 15 residues. CDR3 loop: CASTTTGDNNQPQHF. CDR3 coding DNA: TGTGCCAGCACCACGACAGGGGACAACAATCAGCCCCAGCATTTT.

The V call is TRBV7-8, the J call TRBJ2-7, with 11 bases aligning to TRBD2. V trimming: 3 bases; J trimming: 0 bases; junction bases outside the gene matches: 4. Per germline, CDR1 SGHVS and CDR2 FQNEAQ. This CDR3 has 16 amino acids. The CDR3: CASSFPSGGTSYEQYF. CDR3 DNA sequence: TGTGCCAGCAGCTTTCCTAGCGGGGGGACCTCCTACGAGCAGTACTTC.

In regard to this clone: The junction differs from germline at one of its ends, possibly a read error. The J gene is TRBJ2-7, the V gene TRBV2, with 7 bases lining up with TRBD1. This CDR3 region has 11 residues. CDR1 SNHLY and CDR2 FYNNEI come from the germline V gene. The CDR3 bases are TGTGCCAGCAGTGAGCAGGACAGGACCCGCTTC. Encoded protein: CASSEQDRTRF.

The V gene is TRBV14, the J gene TRBJ2-7; maybe TRBD1 (5 bases). The CDR3 sequence is 12 residues long. V was cut by 4 bases and J by 4 bases, with 8 bases left in between. Germline V gives CDR1 SGHDN, CDR2 FVKESK. The DNA of the CDR3 is TGTGCCAGCAGCCGTCAGGGTTACGAGCAGTACTTC. Residues: CASSRQGYEQYF.

CDR3 sequence reads: CASSEVWGGPNEKLFF. The CDR3, as DNA: TGTGCCAGCAGTGAAGTTTGGGGAGGGCCTAATGAAAAACTGTTTTTT. V usage is TRBV6-1 and J usage is TRBJ1-4; D unclear. The CDR3 is 16 residues long. The V gene's germline CDR1 is MNHNS and CDR2 SASEGT. V was shortened by 1 base and J by 3 bases, with 12 bases between the two germline ends.

The genes are TRBV6-5 and TRBJ2-5; weak D call: TRBD2 (7 bases). In germline, CDR1 is MNHEY, CDR2 SVGAGI. V lost 2 bases and J 1 base, leaving 11 bases between the germline ends. There are 15 residues in the CDR3. The CDR3 DNA follows: TGTGCCAGCAGTTACCGCGGGGGCCCCCAAGAGACCCAGTACTTC. Translated: CASSYRGGPQETQYF.